The sequence of this T cell receptor (beta chain) was determined in a study of human T cells and chemical hapten exposure. Study-level information: Sensitization was performed using 2% DPC on a 2 cm by 2 cm upper inner arm skin site.

Time point reported: patch test 1, 2 weeks after DPC sensitization. Treatment reported: therapeutic diphenylcyclopropenone sensitization with weekly scalp DPC. A note on this clonotype: At one of its ends the junction is not consistent with the germline gene, which may arise from a read error.

The library put unique molecular identifiers onto individual cDNA molecules. One entry per CDR3 protein results from TCRdb running MiXCR on the RACE reads. The sample holds around 120,000 distinct CDR3 sequences, 12% seen once. CDR1 and CDR2 from the germline V gene are SGHKS and YYEKEE (reference sequence). The CDR3 is made up of 14 amino acids. The chain uses TRBV5-5 and TRBJ2-7; no definite D call. The origin of this receptor is a woman in her 50s with alopecia areata. Some clones in this sample may be carry-over from other donors' samples. Material: whole blood, obtained in connection with sensitization to the hapten diphenylcyclopropenone (DPC). CDR3 in DNA: TGTGCCAGCAGCCCGATTGGAGAGTCCTCCGAGCAGTACTTC. This gives the protein CASSPIGESSEQYF. The full variable domain, its missing parts supplied by reference TRBV5-5 and TRBJ2-7, is DAGVTQSPTHLIKTRGQQVTLRCSPISGHKSVSWYQQVLGQGPQFIFQYYEKEERGRGNFPDRFSARQFPNYSSELNVNALLLGDSALYLCASSPIGESSEQYFGPGTRLTVT.